The rows below give T cell receptor beta chains drawn from one sample of a study of T cell clones after liver transplantation. TCRdb keeps only in-frame clones here, not all; method: immunoSEQ multiplex PCR. Of 55,000 or so clones detected, 60% to 80% appear once; the ten largest clones hold about 15%. The starting material was CD4+ T cells from blood, obtained before liver transplant. Every receptor here comes from a human donor who received a liver transplant. CDR3s include the opening cysteine and the closing phenylalanine or tryptophan. The order of the fields is V gene, clone size, D gene, J gene, CDR3 protein, CDR3 DNA. D genes are given only for firm matches. Size values are once, few and many counts, or a class for expanded clones, and some rows have none.

TRBV2	few	-	TRBJ2-5	CASSLVGRGEETQYF	TGTGCCAGCAGCCTAGTGGGCAGGGGCGAAGAGACCCAGTACTTC
TRBV7-8	few	-	TRBJ2-1	CASSLAGGRNEQFF	TGTGCCAGCAGCTTAGCCGGGGGGCGGAATGAGCAGTTCTTC
TRBV19	-	-	TRBJ2-2	CASTLGGGLNTGELFF	TGTGCCAGTACCCTTGGCGGGGGCCTGAACACCGGGGAGCTGTTTTTT
TRBV4-2	-	-	TRBJ2-1	CASSQESLAGSYNEQFF	TGTGCCAGCAGCCAAGAGTCCCTGGCGGGGTCCTACAATGAGCAGTTCTTC
TRBV2	-	TRBD1	TRBJ2-1	CASSPPGFRDRGDNEQFF	TGTGCCAGCAGCCCCCCCGGGTTTCGGGACAGGGGGGACAATGAGCAGTTCTTC
TRBV28	-	TRBD1	TRBJ2-7	CASSLGDRGGEQYF	TGTGCCAGCAGTTTAGGGGACAGGGGGGGCGAGCAGTACTTC
TRBV5-1	-	-	TRBJ2-3	CASSPDSYNHTSTDTQYF	TGCGCCAGCAGCCCAGACAGTTATAATCACACTAGCACAGATACGCAGTATTTT
TRBV2	-	-	TRBJ2-3	CASSGGQPSTDTQYF	TGTGCCAGCAGTGGAGGACAGCCTAGCACAGATACGCAGTATTTT
TRBV4-1	-	TRBD2	TRBJ2-5	CASSQAGGRQGKWTQYF	TGCGCCAGCAGCCAAGCGGGGGGGAGGCAGGGGAAGTGGACCCAGTACTTC
TRBV18	-	-	TRBJ2-7	CASSPGQYEQYF	TGTGCCAGCTCACCGGGACAATACGAGCAGTACTTC
TRBV28	-	TRBD1	TRBJ1-4	CASSLGQAGEKLFF	TGTGCCAGCAGCCTGGGACAGGCTGGTGAAAAACTGTTTTTT
TRBV7-7	-	TRBD1	TRBJ1-5	CASSLETGGRDWKDDQPQHF	TGTGCCAGCAGCTTAGAGACAGGGGGAAGGGATTGGAAGGACGATCAGCCCCAGCATTTT
TRBV5-3	-	TRBD2	TRBJ2-5	CARSLQAGGIQETQYF	TGTGCCAGAAGCTTGCAAGCGGGGGGGATCCAAGAGACCCAGTACTTC
TRBV6-1	once	-	TRBJ1-3	CASSEGEIGNTIYF	TGTGCCAGCAGCGAAGGGGAGATTGGAAACACCATATATTTT
TRBV10-2	-	TRBD2	TRBJ2-3	CASRYLAGDTDTQYF	TGCGCCAGCAGATACCTAGCGGGGGACACAGATACGCAGTATTTT
TRBV5-1	-	TRBD1	TRBJ1-6	CASSSRQGENSPLHF	TGCGCCAGCAGCTCGAGACAGGGGGAAAATTCACCCCTCCACTTT
TRBV7-2	medium-sized	-	TRBJ2-6	CASRTSGANVLTF	TGTGCCAGCAGGACTTCTGGGGCCAACGTCCTGACTTTC
TRBV25-1	-	-	TRBJ1-6	CASSDTVSSYNSPLHF	TGTGCCAGCAGTGACACAGTCTCCTCCTATAATTCACCCCTCCACTTT
TRBV7-2	-	-	TRBJ1-1	CASSSTGRTEAFF	TGTGCCAGCAGCTCCACAGGGCGGACTGAAGCTTTCTTT
TRBV4-2	-	-	TRBJ1-5	CASSQVTGGTNQPQHF	TGTGCCAGCAGCCAAGTAACAGGCGGGACCAATCAGCCCCAGCATTTT
TRBV27	few	TRBD1	TRBJ2-2	CASSLKRQGGNPGELFF	TGTGCCAGCAGTTTAAAACGACAGGGTGGTAATCCCGGGGAGCTGTTTTTT
TRBV6-6	medium-sized	-	TRBJ1-3	CASSFPGGSGNTIYF	TGTGCCAGCAGTTTTCCCGGGGGCTCTGGAAACACCATATATTTT
TRBV6-5	-	TRBD1	TRBJ1-1	CASSPGQGRGEAFF	TGTGCCAGCAGTCCTGGACAGGGGAGGGGTGAAGCTTTCTTT
TRBV7-2	-	TRBD2	TRBJ2-7	CASSWTSGGSSYEQYF	TGTGCCAGCAGCTGGACTAGCGGGGGGAGCTCCTACGAGCAGTACTTC
TRBV18	many	TRBD1	TRBJ1-2	CASSRGDRANYGYTF	TGTGCCAGCTCACGTGGGGACAGAGCTAACTATGGCTACACCTTC
TRBV18	-	-	TRBJ1-1	CASSPGQNTEAFF	TGTGCCAGCTCACCAGGGCAAAACACTGAAGCTTTCTTT
TRBV28	-	-	TRBJ2-7	CASISAGMGEQYF	TGTGCCAGCATCTCGGCAGGGATGGGCGAGCAGTACTTC
TRBV6-7	few	TRBD1	TRBJ2-7	CASSYPDRDEQYF	TGTGCCAGCAGTTACCCCGACAGGGACGAGCAGTACTTC